This TCR beta chain was found in a study of CD8 T cells in ankylosing spondylitis. TCRdb re-derived calls from the 5' RACE reads in MiXCR, one entry per CDR3 protein. The sample shows hundreds of thousands of distinct CDR3 sequences, roughly 26% of them seen only once. Study-level points and caveats: There was a TCR beta motif, made of 7 to 9 highly homologous variants, that appeared characteristic of ankylosing spondylitis blood.

With regard to this clonotype: Its specificity is not known.

V was cut by 10 bases and J by 7 bases, with 13 bases left in between. Germline assignment: CDR1 ENHRY and CDR2 SYGVKD. The CDR3 spans 12 residues. V usage is TRBV10-3 and J usage is TRBJ1-4; TRBD1 is a possible D gene (5 bases). The clonotype comes from a male donor with ankylosing spondylitis. Sequenced material: blood, either unsorted or a sorted T cell fraction (not recorded which). The CDR3 coding sequence is TGTGCCACAAAAGAAGACAGTGAAAAACTGTTTTTT. This codes for CATKEDSEKLFF.